This T cell receptor beta chain was identified in a study of shared T cell receptors in the human thymus (dated by TCRdb to about 2021). Some background on the complete study: The study examined how the human thymus generates shared, self-reactive T-cell receptor alpha chains.

The germline V gene (reference sequence) gives CDR1 as SGHNT and CDR2 as YYREEE. The CDR3, cysteine through phenylalanine, is 18 amino acids long. CDR3 DNA only is kept here, 54 bases in frame from base 1. V has 3 bases trimmed and J has 2 bases trimmed; junction bases matching no gene number 9. Libraries came from the immunoSEQ multiplex PCR assay. TCRdb mirrors the immuneACCESS table, restricted to in-frame sequences. Some clones are absent from its copies; in checked studies, under half trace to an unresolved V gene, and the reason for the others is unknown. Within this sample are roughly 660,000 clones, with approximately 90% of them counted one time only. Of the sample, 0.0095% to 0.012% is held by the ten largest clones. With regard to this clone: No antigen is known for it. No much larger clonotype is one base removed from it; base qualities were not supplied.

These sequences were also reported in another study, on human thymus T cells. Per the second study: In Finland, the donors were immunologically healthy infants who were having open corrective cardiac surgery for congenital heart defects. Thymus tissue was collected as surgical resects that were removed during corrective cardiac surgery. Usage of V and J gene segments appeared to be biased in both the thymic and the peripheral blood repertoires. The related research reported highly overlapping thymic TCR repertoires among unrelated individuals. The study characterized TCR alpha and beta repertoires from fewer than 10 infant thymus samples and four related peripheral blood samples. The cohort included 5 or 6 male and a couple of female infants, with donor ages spanning 7 to 244 days. Thymocytes were released mechanically from tissue and stored at -70 °C as pellets of roughly 9-31 million cells. A QIAsymphony instrument was used to extract genomic DNA from the frozen cell pellets. The immunoSEQ multiplex PCR assay was used to amplify the TCRB and TCRAD loci from a standardized quantity of quality-controlled genomic DNA. The V(D)J region was spanned by amplicons of a length sufficient to cover the CDR3 and to identify V and J genes. Through the commercial immunoSEQ service, the amplicons were sequenced on an Illumina platform. Primer bias and sequencing errors were corrected as previously described, and TCRAD and TCRB were defined on the basis of the IMGT database. immunoSEQ Analyzer 3.0 and VDJTools were used for repertoire analysis, which covered basic statistics, V/J segment usage, diversity estimates, rarefaction and pairwise overlap. Diversity was estimated using the Chao1, ChaoE, Efron-Thisted, Shannon and inverse Simpson indices, and was also estimated on datasets down-sampled to the size of the smallest sample. Repertoire overlap used strict matching of CDR3 nucleotide sequence, V gene and J gene, with Jaccard-based multidimensional scaling clustering. Thymus samples yielded on average about 810,000 unique TCRB clonotypes, compared with 65,000 to 100,000 from blood samples.

Sequencing input: thymocytes. The chain is assembled from TRBV5-4 and TRBJ2-7; 15 junctional bases match TRBD2. The receptor's source is a boy in the first two years of life with a congenital heart defect. Donor details come from another sample of the same person, matched by shared clones. The CDR3 in this case is CASSSPTGLAGGTYEQYF. The nucleotide sequence reads TGTGCCAGCAGCTCCCCGACGGGACTAGCGGGAGGCACCTACGAGCAGTACTTC.